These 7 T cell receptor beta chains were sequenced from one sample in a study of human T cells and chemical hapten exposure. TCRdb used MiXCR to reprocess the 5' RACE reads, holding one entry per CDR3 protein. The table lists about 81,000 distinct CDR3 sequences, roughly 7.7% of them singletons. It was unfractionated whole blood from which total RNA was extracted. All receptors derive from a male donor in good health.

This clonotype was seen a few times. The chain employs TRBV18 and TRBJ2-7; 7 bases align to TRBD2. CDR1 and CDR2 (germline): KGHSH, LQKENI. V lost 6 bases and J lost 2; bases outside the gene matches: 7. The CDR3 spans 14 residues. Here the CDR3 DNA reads TGTGCCAGCTCCCCGGGGGGAACCGCCTACGAGCAGTACTTC. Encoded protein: CASSPGGTAYEQYF.

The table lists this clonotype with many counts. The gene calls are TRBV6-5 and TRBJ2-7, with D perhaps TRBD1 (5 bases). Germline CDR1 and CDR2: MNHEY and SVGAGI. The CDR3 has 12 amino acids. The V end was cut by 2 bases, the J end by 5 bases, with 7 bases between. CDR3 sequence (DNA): TGTGCCAGCAGTTACGCAGGGAACGAGCAGTACTTC. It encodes CASSYAGNEQYF.

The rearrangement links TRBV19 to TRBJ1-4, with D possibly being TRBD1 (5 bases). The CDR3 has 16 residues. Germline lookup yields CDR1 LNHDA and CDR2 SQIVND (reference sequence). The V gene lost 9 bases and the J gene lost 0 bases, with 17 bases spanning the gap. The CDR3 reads CASLPGSPATNEKLFF. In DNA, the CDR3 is TGTGCCAGCCTCCCAGGGTCTCCTGCAACTAATGAAAAACTGTTTTTT. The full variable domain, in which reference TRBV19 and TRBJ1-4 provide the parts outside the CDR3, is DGGITQSPKYLFRKEGQNVTLSCEQNLNHDAMYWYRQDPGQGLRLIYYSQIVNDFQKGDIAEGYSVSREKKESFPLTVTSAQKNPTAFYLCASLPGSPATNEKLFFGSGTQLSVL.

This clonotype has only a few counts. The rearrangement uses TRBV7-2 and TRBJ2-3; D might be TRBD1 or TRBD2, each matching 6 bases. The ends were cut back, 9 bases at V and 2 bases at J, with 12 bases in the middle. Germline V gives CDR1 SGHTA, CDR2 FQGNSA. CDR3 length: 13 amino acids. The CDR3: CARGGRNTDTQYF. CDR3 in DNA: TGTGCCAGAGGGGGGCGCAACACAGATACGCAGTATTTT.

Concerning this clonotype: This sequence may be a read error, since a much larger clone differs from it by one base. CDR3 in DNA: TGTGCCCGCAGTTCACGACTAGCGGGGACCTACAATGAGCAGTTCTTC. Amino acid sequence: CARSSRLAGTYNEQFF. V usage is TRBV7-9 and J usage is TRBJ2-1, with 11 bases aligning to TRBD2. The CDR3 is 16 amino acids. Germline values: CDR1 SEHNR, CDR2 FQNEAQ (reference sequence).

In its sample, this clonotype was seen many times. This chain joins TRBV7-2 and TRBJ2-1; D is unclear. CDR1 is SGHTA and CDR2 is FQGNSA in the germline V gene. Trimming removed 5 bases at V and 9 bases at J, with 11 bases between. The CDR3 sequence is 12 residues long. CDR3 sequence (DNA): TGTGCCAGCAGCCTGATCCTCGGTGAGCAGTTCTTC. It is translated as CASSLILGEQFF.

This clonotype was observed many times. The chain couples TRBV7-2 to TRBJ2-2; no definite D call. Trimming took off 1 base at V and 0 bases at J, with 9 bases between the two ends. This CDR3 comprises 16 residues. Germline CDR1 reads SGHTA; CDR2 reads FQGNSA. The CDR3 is CASSLDRATNTGELFF. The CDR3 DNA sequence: TGTGCCAGCAGCTTAGACCGGGCCACGAACACCGGGGAGCTGTTTTTT. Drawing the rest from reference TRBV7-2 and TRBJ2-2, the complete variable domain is GAGVSQSPSNKVTEKGKDVELRCDPISGHTALYWYRQSLGQGLEFLIYFQGNSAPDKSGLPSDRFSAERTGGSVSTLTIQRTQQEDSAVYLCASSLDRATNTGELFFGEGSRLTVL.